This TCR beta chain was identified in a study of cytomegalovirus exposure and HLA in healthy donors. Study as a whole: The same platform was used for the 120 validation repertoires and the approximately 700 first-cohort repertoires, a later analysis reported. General observations from the study: The investigators catalogued 150 to 200 TCR beta chains as cytomegalovirus-associated.

The germline V and J ends were trimmed by 4 bases and 4 bases, with 11 bases remaining between them. This CDR3 comprises 13 residues. Germline V CDR1 and CDR2: SGDLS, YYNGEE. The data were produced by immunoSEQ multiplex PCR, yet TCRdb's version contains in-frame clones alone and is incomplete. Here the sample spans 68,000 or so clones, about nine tenths being singletons. In its sample, this clone was seen a few times. Its antigen is not identified. V is TRBV9 and J is TRBJ1-2; no reliable D call. What was sequenced was PBMCs. The clonotype originates from a man between 18 and 29 years old in good health and CMV-seronegative. The CDR3 coding sequence is TGTGCCAGCAGCCGACTTTCCGGCTATGGCTACACCTTC. Protein sequence: CASSRLSGYGYTF.